This T cell receptor (beta chain) originates from a study of blood T cell repertoires in COVID-19. Germline-derived CDR1 and CDR2 are MNHEY and SVGAGI. The CDR3 consists of 13 residues. Trimming removed 7 bases at V and 2 bases at J, with 8 bases between. Sequenced by immunoSEQ multiplex PCR; TCRdb stores in-frame clones only, minus some. The data hold some 190,000 clones, with roughly 79% observed a single time. This receptor was obtained from a woman between 35 and 50 years old with COVID-19, enrolled during active disease. The specimen was peripheral blood. The chain employs TRBV6-5 and TRBJ2-2; D remains unclear. The CDR3 DNA is TGTGCCAGCACTTCCTATAACACCGGGGAGCTGTTTTTT. Amino acid sequence: CASTSYNTGELFF.